These 17 T cell receptor beta chains came from one sample sequenced in a study of blood T cell repertoires in COVID-19. Profiling relied on immunoSEQ multiplex PCR, and the TCRdb table lists in-frame clones only, not all of them. The sample yields roughly 380,000 clones, about 85% seen once. The sample was peripheral blood. These receptors all come from a woman aged 18-35 years with acute or convalescent COVID-19.

The genes are TRBV19 and TRBJ1-2; D call uncertain. The CDR3 length is 14 residues. Trimming removed 1 base from V and 4 bases from J, with 10 bases in between. In germline, CDR1 is LNHDA, CDR2 SQIVND (reference sequence). CDR3 sequence (DNA): TGTGCCAGTAGTATAGGGGCCTTGGCCTATGGCTACACCTTC. This gives the protein CASSIGALAYGYTF.

The rearrangement uses TRBV29-1 and TRBJ1-1; 7 positions match TRBD1. The CDR3 is 13 residues long. The V gene end was trimmed by 4 bases and the J gene end by 2 bases; junction bases not matched to a gene: 4. Germline V gives CDR1 SQVTM, CDR2 ANQGSEA. The CDR3 DNA follows: TGCAGCGTTGTCAGGGGGACCAACACTGAAGCTTTCTTT. Protein: CSVVRGTNTEAFF.

The rearrangement uses TRBV28 and TRBJ2-2; maybe TRBD2 (5 bases). The V and J ends lost 5 bases and 4 bases respectively, with 14 bases between them. The CDR3 covers 15 residues. Looked up from germline, CDR1 is MDHEN and CDR2 is SYDVKM. The CDR3 spells CASSTPGVLTGELFF. The CDR3 region has the DNA TGTGCCAGCAGTACCCCCGGGGTTCTCACCGGGGAGCTGTTTTTT.

J is TRBJ2-2 and V is TRBV4-2; 11 positions match TRBD2. The trim removed 2 bases at V and 6 bases at J, leaving 5 bases unmatched. The V gene's germline CDR1 is LGHNA and CDR2 YNFKEQ. The CDR3 loop spans 16 amino acids. This CDR3 reads CASSQPSGGLAGELFF. DNA for the CDR3: TGTGCCAGCAGCCAACCTAGCGGGGGGTTGGCCGGGGAGCTGTTTTTT.

The chain joins TRBV5-6 to TRBJ1-2; no reliable D call. Between the trimmed V and J ends, which lost 4 bases and 1 base, there was a span of 8 bases. Per germline, CDR1 SGHDT and CDR2 YYEEEE. The CDR3 contains 13 residues. CDR3 sequence (DNA): TGTGCCAGCAGCCCAACATTTAACTATGGCTACACCTTC. This gives the protein CASSPTFNYGYTF.

This clone was counted once. The chain has TRBV9 and TRBJ2-3; 8 bases are shared with TRBD2. J lost 0 bases, V lost 0 bases, and 3 bases had no gene match. This CDR3 is built from 16 residues. Per germline, CDR1 SGDLS and CDR2 YYNGEE. CDR3 residues: CASSVDIAGSTDTQYF. CDR3 coding DNA: TGTGCCAGCAGCGTAGATATAGCGGGAAGCACAGATACGCAGTATTTT. Full variable domain (outside the CDR3, taken from reference TRBV9 and TRBJ2-3): DSGVTQTPKHLITATGQRVTLRCSPRSGDLSVYWYQQSLDQGLQFLIQYYNGEERAKGNILERFSAQQFPDLHSELNLSSLELGDSALYFCASSVDIAGSTDTQYFGPGTRLTVL.

The chain is built from TRBV3-1 (or the pseudogene TRBV3-2) and TRBJ1-5; 11 bases match TRBD1. V lost 4 bases to trimming and J lost 6 bases; unmatched junction nucleotides: 11. CDR3 size: 17 residues. The germline gives CDR1 LGHDT, CDR2 YNNKEL (reference sequence). The CDR3 nucleotides are TGTGCCAGCAGCCGGAGAGGGGGACAGGGGGTTCTTCAGCCCCAGCATTTT. As protein: CASSRRGGQGVLQPQHF.

The V call is TRBV28, the J call TRBJ2-7, with a tentative D call TRBD1 (6 bases). The CDR3 extends over 15 amino acids. V dropped 2 bases and J dropped 3 bases, with 14 bases sitting between them. In germline, CDR1 is MDHEN, CDR2 SYDVKM. The CDR3 reads CASSLMGQGHYEQYF. The CDR3 nucleotides are TGTGCCAGCAGTTTAATGGGTCAGGGGCACTACGAGCAGTACTTC.

This clone appeared a single time. V and J are TRBV29-1 and TRBJ2-7, with TRBD1 matching over 10 bases. CDR3 size: 14 residues. In germline, CDR1 is SQVTM, CDR2 ANQGSEA. The V and J ends lost 6 bases and 2 bases, in that order; junction bases with no gene match: 7. The chain's CDR3 is CSVPDRGRPYEQYF. As DNA, the CDR3 is TGCAGCGTACCCGACAGGGGGCGACCCTACGAGCAGTACTTC.

V gene TRBV10-2 combines with J gene TRBJ1-6; D not certain. V dropped 0 bases and J dropped 2 bases, with 17 bases sitting between them. This CDR3 spans 19 amino acids. In germline, CDR1 is WSHSY, CDR2 SAAADI. CDR3 DNA: TGCGCCAGCAGTGAGTCGTGGACCCCGGAGGGAACCTATAATTCACCCCTCCACTTT. It codes for CASSESWTPEGTYNSPLHF.

The chain carries TRBV7-3 and TRBJ1-1, with D unresolved. The CDR3 sequence is 13 residues long. Germline-derived CDR1 and CDR2 are SGHTA and FQGTGA. The V end was cut by 4 bases, the J end by 6 bases, with 12 bases between. In DNA, the CDR3 is TGTGCCAGCAGCTCCGCCTCAGGTGCTGAAGCTTTCTTT. Translating it yields CASSSASGAEAFF.

This rearrangement joins TRBV2 to TRBJ1-5; possible D gene TRBD1, 5 bases. The germline V gene has CDR1 SNHLY and CDR2 FYNNEI. CDR3 length: 15 residues. V was shortened by 4 bases and J by 0 bases, with 10 bases between the two germline ends. Here the CDR3 reads CASSAGGYSNQPQHF. The CDR3 DNA is TGTGCCAGCAGTGCCGGGGGATATAGCAATCAGCCCCAGCATTTT.

The gene calls are TRBV12-5 and TRBJ1-1; no clear D gene. CDR3 length: 14 residues. The ends were cut back, 7 bases at V and 0 bases at J, with 12 bases in the middle. Germline values: CDR1 LGHNT, CDR2 FRNRAP. As DNA, the CDR3 is TGTGCTAGTGAGTTTGGCGGATTGAACACTGAAGCTTTCTTT. As protein: CASEFGGLNTEAFF.

The gene calls are TRBV14 and TRBJ2-5; D is uncertain. V was trimmed by 0 bases and J by 4 bases, leaving 6 bases between them. CDR3 length: 13 amino acids. Germline CDR1 and CDR2: SGHDN and FVKESK. Written as DNA, the CDR3 is TGTGCCAGCAGCCAAGAAAACGGAGAGACCCAGTACTTC. Translating gives CASSQENGETQYF.

This chain links TRBV6-5 with TRBJ2-5, with TRBD2 matching over 7 bases. Germline V gene lookup returns CDR1 MNHEY and CDR2 SVGAGI. CDR3 length: 14 residues. V dropped 8 bases and J dropped 1; count of bases not matched to a gene: 7. The CDR3 loop reads CASWGGRAQETQYF. The CDR3, as DNA: TGTGCCAGCTGGGGGGGGAGGGCCCAAGAGACCCAGTACTTC.

The V and J genes are TRBV2 and TRBJ2-7; D gene ambiguous. With 3 bases removed from V and 2 bases from J, the gap between germline ends came to 11 bases. Germline V lookup: CDR1 SNHLY, CDR2 FYNNEI. CDR3 size: 14 residues. In nucleotides, the CDR3 is TGTGCCAGCAGTGAGTTCGGAGATGCCTACGAGCAGTACTTC. Translation: CASSEFGDAYEQYF. Drawing the rest from reference TRBV2 and TRBJ2-7, the complete variable domain is EPEVTQTPSHQVTQMGQEVILRCVPISNHLYFYWYRQILGQKVEFLVSFYNNEISEKSEIFDDQFSVERPDGSNFTLKIRSTKLEDSAMYFCASSEFGDAYEQYFGPGTRLTVT.

CDR3 region: CASRDRLNYGYTF. CDR3 nucleotides: TGTGCCAGCAGGGACAGACTTAACTATGGCTACACCTTC. The chain uses TRBV9 and TRBJ1-2; tentative D call: TRBD1 (6 bases). V lost 5 bases and J 1 base, leaving 9 bases between the germline ends. The CDR3 sequence is 13 residues long. Germline loops: CDR1 SGDLS, CDR2 YYNGEE.